This T cell receptor (beta chain) was captured in a study of blood T cell repertoires in COVID-19. Study context: Both acute and convalescent COVID-19 samples were obtained from the United States, Italy and Spain. PBMCs, B-cell-depleted T cells, or T cells provided the cDNA or gDNA that made up the material.

Generated by immunoSEQ multiplex PCR, the TCRdb table keeps only in-frame clones and is missing some. The table lists 6,500 to 9,000 clones, roughly 86% of them singletons. The V gene's germline CDR1 is MNHEY and CDR2 SVGEGT. The CDR3 extends over 16 amino acids. The junction had 14 bases not matched to a gene; V was cut back by 6 bases and J by 4 bases. What was sequenced was peripheral blood. The chain links TRBV6-2 or TRBV6-3 to TRBJ2-5, with TRBD2 identical over 7 bases. The TCR sequence derives from a woman aged 55-75 years with active COVID-19. As DNA, the CDR3 is TGTGCCAGCAGGCCTACCGGGTTTACGGGAGGAGAGACCCAGTACTTC. It codes for CASRPTGFTGGETQYF.